Listed below are T cell receptor beta chains from one sample, sequenced in a study of CD8 T cells in Susac syndrome. TCRdb ran MiXCR on the immunoSEQ multiplex PCR reads and lists one entry per CDR3 protein. The sample includes roughly 190,000 distinct CDR3 sequences, almost 96% of them seen just once. Sequencing was carried out using CD4+ T cells from PBMCs. The receptors stem from a human donor with Susac syndrome. CDR3s include the opening cysteine and the closing phenylalanine or tryptophan. The order of the fields is V gene, D gene, clone size, J gene, CDR3 protein, CDR3 DNA. A D gene is named only where the DNA matches it firmly. Where a row states a size, it is once, few, many or the class of an expanded clone; other rows omit it.

>TRBV29-1|.|.|TRBJ2-5
CSVDEAVGETQYF
TGCAGCGTTGATGAGGCAGTTGGAGAGACCCAGTACTTC
>TRBV19|.|.|TRBJ1-5
CASSLRGPVGQPQHF
TGTGCCAGTAGTTTGCGGGGCCCTGTAGGGCAGCCCCAGCATTTT
>TRBV19|.|.|TRBJ1-1
CASSPLVNTEAFF
TGTGCCAGTAGTCCCTTGGTGAACACTGAAGCTTTCTTT
>TRBV4-2|.|.|TRBJ1-5
CASSRIQGGGTGQPQHF
TGTGCCAGCAGCCGCATTCAGGGAGGCGGAACTGGGCAGCCCCAGCATTTT
>TRBV5-1|TRBD1|.|TRBJ1-2
CASSGGQGTFHGYTF
TGCGCCAGCAGCGGAGGACAGGGTACTTTCCATGGCTACACCTTC
>TRBV19|.|.|TRBJ2-5
CASSMRLLYQETQYF
TGTGCCAGTAGTATGCGATTATTGTACCAAGAGACCCAGTACTTC
>TRBV11-2|.|.|TRBJ2-5
CASRTHGGWETQYF
TGTGCCAGCAGGACTCACGGGGGTTGGGAGACCCAGTACTTC
>TRBV4-1|.|.|TRBJ2-2
CASSHLGGPVTGELFF
TGCGCCAGCAGCCACCTCGGGGGGCCGGTCACCGGGGAGCTGTTTTTT
>TRBV5-1|TRBD1|once|TRBJ1-4
CASSLNRGLSEKLFF
TGCGCCAGCAGCCTTAACAGGGGGCTCAGTGAAAAACTGTTTTTT
>TRBV20-1|.|.|TRBJ1-1
CSARDEPNTEAFF
TGCAGTGCTAGAGATGAACCCAACACTGAAGCTTTCTTT
>TRBV12-3/TRBV12-4|TRBD2|.|TRBJ2-1
CASSLQRGGHNEQFF
TGTGCCAGCAGTTTACAGCGGGGGGGCCACAATGAGCAGTTCTTC
>TRBV5-1|TRBD2|.|TRBJ2-2
CASSLAGVHGELFF
TGCGCCAGCAGCTTAGCGGGGGTCCACGGGGAGCTGTTTTTT
>TRBV6-2/TRBV6-3|TRBD2|once|TRBJ2-3
CASSYSTAGGTTDTQYF
TGTGCCAGCAGTTACTCGACAGCGGGGGGGACCACAGATACGCAGTATTTT
>TRBV19|TRBD1|once|TRBJ2-1
CASSILQGSHNEQFF
TGTGCCAGTAGTATCCTACAGGGGTCCCACAATGAGCAGTTCTTC
>TRBV9|.|.|TRBJ2-2
CASSVASLARGGELFF
TGTGCCAGCAGCGTAGCCTCCCTCGCGAGGGGCGGGGAGCTGTTTTTT
>TRBV18|.|.|TRBJ2-5
CASSPRLHQETQYF
TGTGCCAGCTCACCGAGACTCCACCAAGAGACCCAGTACTTC
>TRBV29-1|.|.|TRBJ2-5
CSAQGGGMETQYF
TGCAGCGCCCAGGGCGGGGGCATGGAGACCCAGTACTTC
>TRBV6-2/TRBV6-3|.|once|TRBJ1-2
CAGGNPYGYTF
TGTGCAGGGGGAAACCCGTATGGCTACACCTTC
>TRBV6-2/TRBV6-3|.|.|TRBJ2-5
CASINPPETQYF
TGTGCCAGCATCAACCCCCCCGAGACCCAGTACTTC
>TRBV15|.|.|TRBJ1-1
CATSREWDTRAFF
TGTGCCACCAGCAGAGAATGGGACACCCGGGCTTTCTTT
>TRBV20-1|.|.|TRBJ1-2
CSATSSGSYGYTF
TGCAGTGCTACCTCCTCCGGGAGCTATGGCTACACCTTC
>TRBV5-1|.|few|TRBJ2-2
CASSPGTSGELFF
TGCGCCAGCAGCCCAGGGACGTCCGGGGAGCTGTTTTTT
>TRBV5-4|.|.|TRBJ2-7
CASSPVGSYEQYF
TGTGCCAGCAGCCCAGTAGGCTCCTACGAGCAGTACTTC
>TRBV5-4|.|.|TRBJ2-5
CASSLVRDSETQYF
TGTGCCAGCAGCTTGGTAAGGGATTCAGAGACCCAGTACTTC
>TRBV12-3/TRBV12-4|.|.|TRBJ1-1
CASSHDRNTEAFF
TGTGCCAGCAGCCACGACAGAAACACTGAAGCTTTCTTT
>TRBV9|TRBD1|.|TRBJ2-2
CASSEPPDRGNTGELFF
TGTGCCAGCAGCGAACCACCAGACAGGGGAAACACCGGGGAGCTGTTTTTT
>TRBV18|TRBD1|.|TRBJ1-3
CASSPEGQVRSGNTIYF
TGTGCCAGCTCACCAGAAGGACAGGTCCGCTCTGGAAACACCATATATTTT
>TRBV30|.|.|TRBJ2-3
CAWGRVAQYF
TGTGCCTGGGGACGCGTTGCGCAGTATTTT
>TRBV19|.|.|TRBJ1-4
CASMHAGGDEKLFF
TGTGCCAGTATGCACGCAGGAGGAGATGAAAAACTGTTTTTT
>TRBV20-1|.|.|TRBJ2-5
CSATTPVPQRETQYF
TGCAGTGCTACGACCCCTGTCCCGCAACGAGAGACCCAGTACTTC
>TRBV9|.|.|TRBJ1-2
CASSVAPGPQGGDGYTF
TGTGCCAGCAGCGTAGCCCCGGGCCCTCAAGGGGGAGATGGCTACACCTTC
>TRBV6-1|.|.|TRBJ2-2
CASSEGEGRWAGELFF
TGTGCCAGCAGTGAAGGGGAAGGGAGGTGGGCCGGGGAGCTGTTTTTT
>TRBV7-2|TRBD1|.|TRBJ2-7
CASSVAGTESYEQYF
TGTGCCAGCAGCGTTGCCGGGACAGAATCCTACGAGCAGTACTTC
>TRBV28|TRBD2|.|TRBJ2-3
CASSLSGGLSDTQYF
TGTGCCAGCAGTTTAAGCGGGGGGCTCTCAGATACGCAGTATTTT
>TRBV7-2|.|.|TRBJ2-7
CASSLAATYEQYF
TGTGCCAGCAGCTTAGCCGCCACCTACGAGCAGTACTTC
>TRBV30|TRBD1|once|TRBJ2-3
CAWSPRRGLTDTQYF
TGTGCCTGGAGTCCCCGCAGGGGGCTGACAGATACGCAGTATTTT
>TRBV6-5|.|.|TRBJ1-1
CASSYSPAWPEAFF
TGTGCCAGCAGTTACTCGCCGGCGTGGCCTGAAGCTTTCTTT
>TRBV12-3/TRBV12-4|.|.|TRBJ2-3
CASRLHGDTQYF
TGTGCCAGCAGATTACATGGAGATACGCAGTATTTT
>TRBV2|.|.|TRBJ2-7
CASSEADYEQYF
TGTGCCAGCAGTGAGGCAGACTACGAGCAGTACTTC
>TRBV2|.|.|TRBJ1-1
CASTPGQIHTEAFF
TGTGCCAGCACCCCTGGACAGATTCACACTGAAGCTTTCTTT
>TRBV5-6|.|.|TRBJ1-1
CASSGGARVTEAFF
TGTGCCAGCAGCGGGGGGGCCAGGGTCACTGAAGCTTTCTTT
>TRBV11-2|.|.|TRBJ2-5
CASSLAGGGAEETQYF
TGTGCCAGCAGCTTAGCTGGAGGTGGGGCGGAGGAGACCCAGTACTTC
>TRBV7-6|.|few|TRBJ2-7
CASSLTMGGEQYF
TGTGCCAGCAGCTTAACGATGGGGGGCGAGCAGTACTTC
>TRBV20-1|TRBD2|.|TRBJ2-3
CSAPSGVSDTQYF
TGCAGTGCCCCTAGCGGGGTATCAGATACGCAGTATTTT
>TRBV5-4|.|.|TRBJ2-7
CASSLAGVGDEQYF
TGTGCCAGCAGCTTGGCTGGGGTTGGCGACGAGCAGTACTTC
>TRBV19|.|few|TRBJ2-5
CASSVSQGWETQYF
TGTGCCAGTAGTGTGTCTCAGGGTTGGGAGACCCAGTACTTC
>TRBV5-4|.|.|TRBJ1-1
CASSLGLTTEAFF
TGTGCCAGCAGCTTGGGTTTGACCACTGAAGCTTTCTTT
>TRBV7-7|.|few|TRBJ2-3
CASSLDRTDTQYF
TGTGCCAGCAGCTTGGATCGCACAGATACGCAGTATTTT
>TRBV6-2/TRBV6-3|.|few|TRBJ1-5
CASSIQSFNQPQHF
TGTGCCAGCAGCATACAGAGTTTCAATCAGCCCCAGCATTTT
>TRBV20-1|.|.|TRBJ1-4
CSAGGSGDGGEKLFF
TGCAGTGCCGGAGGCTCAGGTGACGGGGGTGAAAAACTGTTTTTT
>TRBV20-1|.|.|TRBJ2-3
CSARFIQGSDTQYF
TGCAGTGCTAGGTTCATCCAGGGGTCAGATACGCAGTATTTT
>TRBV20-1|.|.|TRBJ1-4
CSARKTGISSEKLFF
TGCAGTGCTAGGAAAACGGGCATATCGAGCGAAAAACTGTTTTTT
>TRBV12-3/TRBV12-4|.|.|TRBJ2-5
CASSPRPLGGRETQYF
TGTGCCAGCAGTCCCCGGCCTCTGGGGGGCCGGGAGACCCAGTACTTC
>TRBV6-6|TRBD1|once|TRBJ1-2
CASTTGGNYGYTF
TGTGCCAGCACCACAGGGGGCAACTATGGCTACACCTTC
>TRBV30|.|.|TRBJ2-2
CAWSVGDTGELFF
TGTGCCTGGAGTGTAGGGGACACCGGGGAGCTGTTTTTT
>TRBV2|.|.|TRBJ1-2
CASSENDYGYTF
TGTGCCAGCAGTGAAAACGACTATGGCTACACCTTC
>TRBV19|.|.|TRBJ1-6
CASSSQVNSPLHF
TGTGCCAGTAGTTCGCAGGTGAATTCACCCCTCCACTTT